The subject of this entry is one T cell receptor beta chain. Its cognate antigen is unknown. This sample is drawn from a study of shared clonotypes between healthy human individuals. The CDR3 is made up of 13 amino acids. Trimming pared 5 bases from V and 5 bases from J, leaving 11 bases between. CDR1 and CDR2 (germline): SGHTA, FQGTGA. Study findings and constraints: Rarefaction analysis demonstrated incomplete sorted-subset sequencing notwithstanding large depth. Relative to clonotypes present in all four donors, those not shared had lower generation probabilities.

Each cell subset's genomic DNA was divided evenly among several immunoSEQ plates. Per sorted-subset replicate PCR, input was approximately 0.2 ug DNA, representing 30,000 or so T cell genomes. Profiled with immunoSEQ multiplex PCR; TCRdb holds only in-frame clones, not every one. The sample holds 2 million to 2.5 million clones, about 90% seen once. Sequences were obtained from naive CD4+ T cells from PBMCs. Subset indicated: CD45RA+ positively selected. The clonotype comes from a man between 18 and 29 years old in good health. Some clones in this sample may be carry-over from other donors' samples. This chain joins TRBV7-3 and TRBJ2-3, with D perhaps TRBD1 (6 bases). Written as DNA, the CDR3 is TGTGCCAGCAGCGAACAGGGTTTAGATACGCAGTATTTT. Translation: CASSEQGLDTQYF.